Reported below is one T cell receptor (beta chain). The data belong to a study of cytomegalovirus exposure and HLA in healthy donors. PCR amplification relied on 60 Vbeta primers (plus 13 Jbeta primers). The data were produced by immunoSEQ multiplex PCR, yet TCRdb's version contains in-frame clones alone and is incomplete. The sample shows about 160,000 clones, 71% of them seen only once. The germline gives CDR1 LNHNV, CDR2 YYDKDF (reference sequence). V gave up 5 bases and J gave up 6 bases, with 22 bases separating them. The CDR3 runs to 17 residues. Sequencing was performed on PBMCs. The chain joins TRBV15 to TRBJ2-2; tentatively, D is TRBD2 (5 bases). This TCR was sampled from a woman in her twenties or thirties in good health and CMV-seronegative. The CDR3 DNA reads TGTGCCACCAGCCCCGCCGGCAGCGGAACTCTGTCCGGGGAGCTGTTTTTT. Translated: CATSPAGSGTLSGELFF.